This entry describes one T cell receptor beta chain. Assay: immunoSEQ multiplex PCR; the TCRdb copy retains only in-frame clones and omits some. The sample lists approximately 120,000 clones, over 65% seen once, with 3.3% in the top ten. The data stem from a study of identifying expanded T cells in peripheral blood. CDR1 and CDR2 from the germline V gene are SGDLS and YYNGEE. The CDR3 spans 12 residues. Trimming pared 3 bases from V and 7 bases from J, leaving 10 bases between. The V gene is TRBV9, the J gene TRBJ1-2, with D unresolved. Sequenced input: blood. The source of this sequence is a person aged 18 to 75 in good health. This CDR3 is CASSGTGSGYTF. DNA of the CDR3: TGTGCCAGCAGCGGTACCGGGTCTGGCTACACCTTC.